Described below is a single TCR beta chain sequence and its context. Its antigen is unknown. This entry is derived from a study of glioma-infiltrating T cells after dendritic cell vaccination. Profiled with immunoSEQ multiplex PCR; TCRdb holds only in-frame clones, not every one. The repertoire holds tens of thousands of clones, with around nine tenths as singletons. Study-wide findings and caveats: The cohort had few patients with full blood and tumor sets.

The V segment lost 5 bases and the J segment 4 bases; nucleotides outside the gene matches: 11. Germline V gives CDR1 SGHRS, CDR2 YFSETQ. CDR3 length: 16 residues. Indicated time point: after dendritic cell vaccination, including at tumor progression/relapse. Only patients with spare fresh-frozen tumor and over two years of follow-up were included. None of the glioblastoma patients had an isocitrate dehydrogenase mutation. Before vaccination, two weeks after the third vaccination, and at progression, PBMC were collected. The TCR originated in a human donor with glioblastoma. This chain connects TRBV5-1 to TRBJ2-5; 10 bases match TRBD2. Sequenced here: blood, sampled after dendritic cell vaccination. DNA for the CDR3: TGCGCCAGCAGAATTGGCGCCAGCGGGAGGGTAGAGACCCAGTACTTC. It codes for CASRIGASGRVETQYF.